Below are 8 T cell receptor beta chains sequenced from a single sample in a study of molecular identifiers for immune sequencing clone quantification. MiXCR was run by TCRdb on the PCR reads, yielding one entry per CDR3 protein. This table has 88,000 or so distinct CDR3 sequences, 20% to 25% appearing once. The specimen sequenced was naive CD8+ T cells from blood, with Jurkat cell RNA spiked in. The subset is: FACS-sorted CD8+CD4-CCR7+CD45RA+ naive T cells. The origin of the receptors is a human donor in good health. Some libraries in this study had Jurkat cell RNA spiked in.

This clonotype was seen ten or more times. V usage is TRBV19 and J usage is TRBJ2-1, with 8 positions matching TRBD2. Germline V gene lookup returns CDR1 LNHDA and CDR2 SQIVND (reference sequence). This CDR3 is 14 amino acids long. V gave up 8 bases and J gave up 3 bases; unmatched junction bases: 6. In DNA form, the CDR3 reads TGTGCCAGTCGTCCCGGGACTAGCTACAATGAGCAGTTCTTC. It specifies CASRPGTSYNEQFF.

DNA for the CDR3: TGTGCCAGCAGTCGGACAGGGACAGTAGGCGAGCAGTACTTC. This codes for CASSRTGTVGEQYF. The chain employs TRBV27 and TRBJ2-7, with 8 bases matching TRBD1. From germline, CDR1 is MNHEY and CDR2 SMNVEV (reference sequence). The V gene end was trimmed by 5 bases and the J gene end by 6 bases; junction bases not matched to a gene: 9. The CDR3 is 14 amino acids.

This clonotype was observed a handful of times. The chain links TRBV9 to TRBJ1-3, with TRBD1 as a possible D gene (6 bases). V lost 4 bases, J lost 7 bases, and 24 bases lay in between. CDR1 is SGDLS and CDR2 is YYNGEE in the germline V gene. This CDR3 comprises 17 residues. The chain's CDR3 is CASSSRGVGGPANTIYF. The CDR3 nucleotides are TGTGCCAGCAGCTCCAGGGGAGTCGGGGGGCCGGCGAACACCATATATTTT.

This clonotype was seen many times. The chain combines TRBV9 with TRBJ1-1, with D possibly TRBD1 on 5 matching bases. CDR3 length: 12 amino acids. V was cut by 5 bases and J by 2 bases, with 7 bases left in between. CDR1 SGDLS and CDR2 YYNGEE come from the germline V gene. CDR3 bases: TGTGCCAGCAGGGGACCAAACACTGAAGCTTTCTTT. This gives the protein CASRGPNTEAFF.

The table lists this clonotype with many counts. This rearrangement joins TRBV6-6 to TRBJ2-4; D is undetermined. V lost 2 bases and J 9 bases, leaving 5 bases between the germline ends. The CDR3 loop spans 11 amino acids. Looked up from germline, CDR1 is MNHNY and CDR2 is SVGAGI (reference sequence). As DNA, the CDR3 is TGTGCCAGCAGTTACACTGGCATTCAGTACTTC. Encoded protein: CASSYTGIQYF.

To note about this clonotype: A much larger clone sits a single nucleotide away, making a read error possible. This likely comes from a read error, as the CDR3 has no conserved phenylalanine or tryptophan at its end. The chain has TRBV10-1 and TRBJ2-1; D uncertain. The CDR3 covers 15 residues. The V end was cut by 0 bases, the J end by 4 bases, with 10 bases between. The germline CDR1 and CDR2 sequences are WNHNN and SYGVQD (reference sequence). The CDR3 coding sequence is TGCGCCAGCAGTGAGTCCCCCGCCCAGTACAATGAGCAGTTCCTC. This sequence encodes CASSESPAQYNEQFL.

This clonotype has a count of ten or more. J is TRBJ1-2 and V is TRBV12-3 or TRBV12-4; no reliable D call. Between the trimmed V and J ends, which lost 5 bases and 0 bases, there was a span of 16 bases. The CDR3 loop spans 16 amino acids. Here the CDR3 reads CASSPRSAVTNYGYTF. The CDR3 nucleotides are TGTGCCAGCAGTCCCAGGTCGGCAGTAACTAACTATGGCTACACCTTC.

This clonotype was recorded at least ten times. V usage is TRBV13 and J usage is TRBJ2-3, with D perhaps given as TRBD1 or TRBD2 (6 bases each). The CDR3 loop spans 15 amino acids. Germline lookup yields CDR1 PRHDT and CDR2 FYEKMQ (reference sequence). V lost 2 bases and J lost 3, with 12 bases in between. CDR3 residues: CASSLRGAGTDTQYF. The CDR3 DNA reads TGTGCCAGCAGCTTAAGGGGGGCTGGGACAGATACGCAGTATTTT.